A single sample gave rise to the 28 T cell receptor beta chains below, sequenced in a study of molecular identifiers for immune sequencing clone quantification. TCRdb used MiXCR to reprocess the PCR reads, holding one entry per CDR3 protein. The sample includes about 320,000 distinct CDR3 sequences, over 20% seen only once; the top ten take more than 0.8%. Specimen: naive CD8+ T cells from blood, with Jurkat cell RNA spiked in. The subset here: FACS-sorted CD8+CD4-CCR7+CD45RA+ naive T cells. These receptors originate from a human donor in good health. Some libraries in this study had Jurkat cell RNA spiked in.

CDR3 residues: CAWSDRGADTQYF. The CDR3 DNA follows: TGTGCCTGGAGTGACAGGGGTGCAGATACGCAGTATTTT. V is TRBV30 and J is TRBJ2-3, with 7 bases that match TRBD1. The germline V gene encodes CDR1 GTSNPN and CDR2 SVGIG (reference sequence). After removal of 1 base from V and 4 bases from J, the junction contained 2 bases not matched to a gene. The CDR3 is made up of 13 amino acids.

This clonotype has at least ten counts. The chain couples TRBV7-2 to TRBJ1-1; tentative D call: TRBD1 (5 bases). The CDR3 contains 14 residues. V shed 2 bases and J shed 6 bases, with 13 bases lying between them. Germline V gene lookup returns CDR1 SGHTA and CDR2 FQGNSA. CDR3 amino acids: CASSLSPGSSEAFF. For the CDR3, the DNA is TGTGCCAGCAGCTTAAGCCCAGGGAGTTCTGAAGCTTTCTTT.

Only a few counts were recorded for this clonotype. The chain links TRBV28 to TRBJ1-5, with D tentatively TRBD1 (5 bases). Germline loops: CDR1 MDHEN, CDR2 SYDVKM. The CDR3 has 15 amino acids. Trimming removed 6 bases from V and 4 bases from J, with 16 bases in between. In DNA form, the CDR3 reads TGTGCCAGCAGAATAGGGGCCAACTTTAATCAGCCCCAGCATTTT. Translated, it gives CASRIGANFNQPQHF.

In this sample, this clonotype turned up once. The chain couples TRBV28 to TRBJ2-7; TRBD1 might be the D (5 bases). The CDR3 runs to 13 residues. V was pared by 6 bases and J by 2 bases, with 11 bases between. Germline V gene sequence: CDR1 MDHEN, CDR2 SYDVKM. The CDR3 DNA reads as TGTGCCAGCAGCCTTATGGGGCCCTACGAGCAGTACTTC. Encoded protein: CASSLMGPYEQYF.

V usage is TRBV4-3 and J usage is TRBJ2-3; D assignment may be TRBD1 or TRBD2 (6 bases each). The CDR3 is made up of 18 amino acids. The ends were cut back, 2 bases at V and 6 bases at J, with 24 bases in the middle. Germline CDR1 is LGHNA and CDR2 is YSLEER. CDR3 in DNA: TGCGCCAGCAGCCAATTGGGGGGCGGGCGGACCAGCGGGGATACGCAGTATTTT. As protein: CASSQLGGGRTSGDTQYF.

On this clonotype itself: With a much larger clone just one base away, this may be a read error. The genes are TRBV6-5 and TRBJ2-7, with TRBD1 matching over 7 bases. This CDR3 has 16 amino acids. CDR1 is MNHEY and CDR2 is SVGAGI in the germline V gene. CDR3 DNA sequence: TGTGCCAGCAGTGAATCCCCACGGACAGGAACCTACGGGCAGTACTTC. Protein sequence: CASSESPRTGTYGQYF.

On this clonotype itself: This could be a read error, since a much larger clone is one nucleotide away. The conserved phenylalanine or tryptophan normally closing the CDR3 is absent here, so this likely arose from a read error. The chain combines TRBV10-2 with TRBJ1-1; D uncertain. Trimming removed 2 bases from V and 8 bases from J, with 12 bases in between. The CDR3 extends over 13 amino acids. The germline CDR1 and CDR2 sequences are WSHSY and SAAADI. This CDR3 reads CASSEGLSWEAFS. The DNA for the CDR3 is TGCGCCAGCAGTGAGGGGCTTAGCTGGGAAGCTTTCTCT.

In its sample, this clonotype was seen many times. The chain carries TRBV7-6 and TRBJ2-6; D gene unclear. The V end lost 4 bases, the J end lost 4 bases, and 11 bases lay between the germline ends. Germline-derived CDR1 and CDR2 are SGHVS and FNYEAQ. The CDR3 sequence is 15 residues long. The CDR3 DNA follows: TGTGCCAGCAGCTCTTCCGCTACCGGGGCCAACGTCCTGACTTTC. Protein sequence: CASSSSATGANVLTF. Looking up the rest from reference TRBV7-6 and TRBJ2-6 gives the full variable domain: GAGVSQSPRYKVTKRGQDVALRCDPISGHVSLYWYRQALGQGPEFLTYFNYEAQQDKSGLPNDRFSAERPEGSISTLTIQRTEQRDSAMYRCASSSSATGANVLTFGAGSRLTVL.

On this clonotype itself: A much more abundant neighbour one base away suggests this may be a read error. J is TRBJ2-1 and V is TRBV9; unclear D gene. Germline assignment: CDR1 SGDLS and CDR2 YYNGEE. The CDR3 contains 16 residues. In DNA form, the CDR3 reads TGTGCCAGCGGCGTAACACGGACGGAACCCTACAATGAGCAGTTCTTC. Translating gives CASGVTRTEPYNEQFF. Combining the CDR3 with reference TRBV9 and TRBJ2-1 gives the whole variable domain DSGVTQTPKHLITATGQRVTLRCSPRSGDLSVYWYQQSLDQGLQFLIQYYNGEERAKGNILERFSAQQFPDLHSELNLSSLELGDSALYFCASGVTRTEPYNEQFFGPGTRLTVL.

On this clonotype: One base away lies a much larger clone, so this may be a sequencing read error. The chain recombines TRBV27 with TRBJ1-1; tentatively, D is TRBD1 (6 bases). There are 13 residues in the CDR3. Germline CDR1 and CDR2: MNHEY and SMNVEV (reference sequence). Trimming stripped 5 bases from V and 12 bases from J, with 19 bases between. This CDR3 reads CASSNTGAGRTFF. The CDR3 DNA reads as TGTGCCAGCAGTAATACGGGGGCTGGTAGAACTTTCTTT.

This clonotype has a count of ten or more. Here the CDR3 reads CASSGTVINYGYTF. The CDR3 nucleotides read TGTGCCAGCAGCGGGACAGTGATTAACTATGGCTACACCTTC. The chain uses TRBV12-3 or TRBV12-4 and TRBJ1-2; 7 bases line up with TRBD1. V lost 6 bases to trimming and J lost 1 base; unmatched junction nucleotides: 5. CDR3 length equals 14 residues.

The sample holds many counts of this clonotype. This chain connects TRBV29-1 to TRBJ2-3, with D perhaps TRBD1 (6 bases). CDR1 is SQVTM and CDR2 is ANQGSEA in the germline V gene. V gave up 3 bases and J gave up 0 bases, with 10 bases separating them. There are 14 residues in the CDR3. CDR3: CSVDGGPSTDTQYF. The CDR3 DNA is TGCAGCGTTGATGGGGGCCCTAGCACAGATACGCAGTATTTT.

This clonotype was seen many times. This sequence joins TRBV30 and TRBJ2-5, with D unresolved. Germline loops: CDR1 GTSNPN, CDR2 SVGIG (reference sequence). With 0 bases removed from V and 6 bases from J, the gap between germline ends came to 11 bases. This CDR3 contains 13 residues. The CDR3 DNA sequence: TGTGCCTGGAGTGTTCACAGCCAGCAGACCCAGTACTTC. Its protein product is CAWSVHSQQTQYF.

V and J are TRBV4-3 and TRBJ1-3; D perhaps matches TRBD1 (6 bases). The CDR3 totals 17 residues. Trimming stripped 1 base from V and 0 bases from J, with 13 bases between. The V gene's germline CDR1 is LGHNA and CDR2 YSLEER. The CDR3 is CASSQGIGTISGNTIYF. The CDR3 region has the DNA TGCGCCAGCAGCCAAGGGATAGGGACAATCTCTGGAAACACCATATATTTT.

The chain uses TRBV3-1 and TRBJ2-7, with D perhaps matching TRBD2 (5 bases). Germline CDR1 reads LGHDT; CDR2 reads YNNKEL (reference sequence). The CDR3 is 14 amino acids. The V end lost 2 bases, the J end lost 4 bases, and 12 bases lay between the germline ends. The CDR3 nucleotides read TGTGCCAGCAGCCAATTTGTCTCGGGGTACGAGCAGTACTTC. The encoded protein is CASSQFVSGYEQYF.

This clonotype was recorded only once. This may be a read error: a much more frequent sequence differs by one nucleotide. V is TRBV20-1 and J is TRBJ2-3; 13 nucleotides match TRBD2. The germline V gene encodes CDR1 DFQATT and CDR2 SNEGSKA (reference sequence). CDR3 length equals 16 residues. J was trimmed by 10 bases and V by 5 bases; bases with no gene match: 15. This chain's CDR3 is CSAHGLAGARAGPQYF. CDR3 coding DNA: TGCAGTGCTCATGGACTAGCGGGGGCCCGAGCGGGTCCGCAGTATTTT.

As to this clonotype: A much larger clone lies one base from this, so it may be a read error. V is TRBV29-1 and J is TRBJ2-3, with D perhaps matching TRBD2 (5 bases). V gave up 2 bases and J gave up 8 bases, with 14 bases separating them. CDR1 is SQVTM, CDR2 ANQGSEA, per germline. The CDR3 runs 13 residues. The CDR3 coding sequence is TGCAGCGTTGAATATTCGGCGGGTGGTACGCAGTATTTT. Translated, it gives CSVEYSAGGTQYF.

This clonotype was counted at least ten times. The chain has TRBV5-6 and TRBJ2-7; D perhaps matches TRBD1 (6 bases). Trimming removed 1 base at V and 5 bases at J, with 13 bases between. CDR3 length equals 14 residues. From germline, CDR1 is SGHDT and CDR2 YYEEEE. The CDR3 nucleotides read TGTGCCAGCAGCTTGTCGGCAGGGGACGACGAGCAGTACTTC. Its protein product is CASSLSAGDDEQYF.

The chain combines TRBV4-3 with TRBJ2-3, with 7 positions matching TRBD2. Germline V CDR1 and CDR2: LGHNA, YSLEER. Trimming at V came to 4 bases and at J to 3 bases, leaving 10 bases not matched to a gene. The CDR3 runs to 16 residues. CDR3 DNA: TGCGCCAGCAGCCTTTATGGGGGAGGGCTTACAGATACGCAGTATTTT. Protein product: CASSLYGGGLTDTQYF.

This chain uses TRBV3-1 with TRBJ2-3, with 8 bases that match TRBD2. V lost 4 bases, J lost 1 base, and 16 bases stayed unmatched. The length of the CDR3 is 19 residues. Germline CDR1 is LGHDT and CDR2 is YNNKEL (reference sequence). This chain's CDR3 is CASSPFSQVTSEGTDTQYF. The CDR3 DNA reads as TGTGCCAGCAGCCCCTTTTCTCAAGTGACTAGCGAAGGCACAGATACGCAGTATTTT.

This clonotype was observed at least ten times. CDR3 loop: CSVVLLRDSGSTDTQYF. CDR3 sequence (DNA): TGCAGCGTTGTATTACTTCGTGACTCAGGGTCCACAGATACGCAGTATTTT. The genes are TRBV29-1 and TRBJ2-3; TRBD1 might be the D (5 bases). The CDR3 loop spans 17 amino acids. The V end lost 4 bases, the J end lost 2 bases, and 22 bases lay between the germline ends. Per germline, CDR1 SQVTM and CDR2 ANQGSEA.

There are a few counts of this clonotype. This chain uses TRBV27 with TRBJ2-2; D is unresolved. This CDR3 comprises 16 residues. Germline V gene sequence: CDR1 MNHEY, CDR2 SMNVEV (reference sequence). V was trimmed by 1 base and J by 1 base, leaving 10 bases between them. As DNA, the CDR3 is TGTGCCAGCAGTTTATTCCTCAGCCTGAACACCGGGGAGCTGTTTTTT. This codes for CASSLFLSLNTGELFF.

Turning to this clonotype: One end of the junction varies from germline; a read error may be responsible. This chain uses TRBV7-2 with TRBJ2-3; 10 positions match TRBD2. Per the germline V gene, CDR1 is SGHTA and CDR2 is FQGNSA. CDR3 length equals 19 residues. The CDR3 nucleotides read TGTGCCAGCAGCTTAGTCCCGGGACTAGCGCCAACACCCACAGGTACGCAGTATTTT. The encoded protein is CASSLVPGLAPTPTGTQYF.

This clonotype was recorded many times. J is TRBJ1-4 and V is TRBV13; 7 bases agree with TRBD1. Germline lookup yields CDR1 PRHDT and CDR2 FYEKMQ (reference sequence). Trimming cost V 0 bases and J 5 bases; bases outside gene matches: 3. This CDR3 has 15 residues. CDR3 residues: CASSLGGTENEKLFF. Here the CDR3 DNA reads TGTGCCAGCAGCTTAGGTGGGACAGAGAATGAAAAACTGTTTTTT.

This clonotype was counted many times. This chain uses TRBV7-9 with TRBJ2-3, with D maybe TRBD2 (5 bases). The CDR3 spans 12 residues. CDR1 is SEHNR, CDR2 FQNEAQ, per germline (reference sequence). V lost 5 bases, J lost 10 bases, and 13 bases lay in between. The CDR3 coding sequence is TGTGCCAGCAGCCCAGGACTGCAGGCGCAGTATTTT. It yields the protein CASSPGLQAQYF.

The CDR3 region is CASTLGTANTEAFF. The CDR3 coding sequence is TGTGCCAGTACCCTGGGAACAGCCAACACTGAAGCTTTCTTT. The chain combines TRBV19 with TRBJ1-1; D unclear. Germline assignment: CDR1 LNHDA and CDR2 SQIVND (reference sequence). V was shortened by 7 bases and J by 2 bases, with 14 bases between the two germline ends. This CDR3 is built from 14 residues. The full variable domain, completed using reference TRBV19 and TRBJ1-1, is DGGITQSPKYLFRKEGQNVTLSCEQNLNHDAMYWYRQDPGQGLRLIYYSQIVNDFQKGDIAEGYSVSREKKESFPLTVTSAQKNPTAFYLCASTLGTANTEAFFGQGTRLTVV.

This clonotype was recorded at least ten times. The rearrangement joins TRBV20-1 to TRBJ1-6; 7 positions agree with TRBD1. CDR1 is DFQATT and CDR2 is SNEGSKA in the germline V gene (reference sequence). This CDR3 has 14 residues. The junction had 8 bases not matched to a gene; V was cut back by 5 bases and J by 7 bases. The CDR3 spells CSAETGKDNSPLHF. The CDR3, as DNA: TGCAGTGCTGAGACAGGGAAGGACAATTCACCCCTCCACTTT.

On this clonotype itself: One end of the junction varies from germline; a read error may be responsible. The chain uses TRBV20-1 and TRBJ2-3; D is perhaps TRBD1 (5 bases). Germline V gene lookup returns CDR1 DFQATT and CDR2 SNEGSKA (reference sequence). This CDR3 is built from 13 residues. CDR3 sequence (DNA): TGCAGTGCTAGAGCAGGGCTGGCAGATGCGCAGTATTTT. The encoded protein is CSARAGLADAQYF.